What follows describes a single T cell receptor beta chain. V shed 2 bases and J shed 0 bases, with 8 bases lying between them. Germline CDR1 is MDHEN and CDR2 is SYDVKM. This CDR3 is 14 amino acids long. The data stem from a study of blood T cell repertoires in COVID-19. Study details: The United States, Italy and Spain were the sources of the acute and convalescent COVID-19 samples. In each case, the material was cDNA or gDNA derived from T cells, B-cell-depleted T cells, or PBMCs.

In the original analysis: Estimation of nucleated cell counts was performed using reference gene primer amplification. Profiled with immunoSEQ multiplex PCR; TCRdb holds only in-frame clones, not every one. V, J and clone size are those of that table, while D and trimming were read from the DNA. The repertoire holds some 99,000 clones, with over 65% as singletons. V gene TRBV28 combines with J gene TRBJ2-7; D may be TRBD1 (5 bases). This TCR was recovered from a woman aged 55-75 years with acute or convalescent COVID-19. Sequenced input: peripheral blood. The CDR3 nucleotides read TGTGCCAGCAGTTTAAGGGGTCCCTCCTACGAGCAGTACTTC. Protein product: CASSLRGPSYEQYF. Based on the CDR3 plus reference TRBV28 and TRBJ2-7, the full variable domain is DVKVTQSSRYLVKRTGEKVFLECVQDMDHENMFWYRQDPGLGLRLIYFSYDVKMKEKGDIPEGYSVSREKKERFSLILESASTNQTSMYLCASSLRGPSYEQYFGPGTRLTVT.